Below are 9 T cell receptor beta chains sequenced from a single sample in a study of T-cell memory formation after mild COVID-19. TCRdb reprocessed the 5' RACE reads with MiXCR, giving one entry per CDR3 protein. The sample includes 400,000 to 500,000 distinct CDR3 sequences, 15% to 20% of them seen just once. Sequences were obtained from PBMCs or a T cell subset sorted from them (not recorded which). The receptors were sampled from an adult woman who had mild COVID-19 (a few samples of this study predate the infection). Cell type and time point are not known.

This CDR3 reads CASSQRYNQPQHF. In DNA, the CDR3 is TGTGCCAGCAGTCAGAGGTACAATCAGCCCCAGCATTTT. This chain joins TRBV12-3 or TRBV12-4 and TRBJ1-5; D not certain. The CDR3 totals 13 residues. V lost 5 bases and J lost 3, with 8 bases in between.

The V call is TRBV29-1, the J call TRBJ1-2; TRBD1 agrees at 8 bases. Per germline, CDR1 SQVTM and CDR2 ANQGSEA. The CDR3 spans 15 residues. Trimming cost V 5 bases and J 3 bases; bases outside gene matches: 11. The CDR3 nucleotides read TGCAGCGTTCAGGACAGGGAAATGTCCTACTATGGCTACACCTTC. It encodes CSVQDREMSYYGYTF.

This clonotype appeared a few times. V usage is TRBV7-2 and J usage is TRBJ1-1; D remains ambiguous. The CDR3 sequence is 14 residues long. Germline V lookup: CDR1 SGHTA, CDR2 FQGNSA. V gave up 6 bases and J gave up 0 bases, with 11 bases separating them. DNA of the CDR3: TGTGCCAGCAGAACCACTAACATGAACACTGAAGCTTTCTTT. Translation gives CASRTTNMNTEAFF.

This clonotype is a singleton in its sample. V and J are TRBV29-1 and TRBJ2-1; 10 positions agree with TRBD1. This CDR3 comprises 15 residues. The junction had 10 bases not matched to a gene; V was cut back by 3 bases and J by 8 bases. Germline V gene sequence: CDR1 SQVTM, CDR2 ANQGSEA. CDR3: CSVDGPKGTGDEQFF. CDR3 in DNA: TGCAGCGTTGACGGACCCAAGGGGACAGGGGATGAGCAGTTCTTC.

In its sample, this clonotype was seen many times. Here the CDR3 DNA reads TGTGCCAGCAGCCTGGACCGGACAGAAGCTTTCTTT. Translation gives CASSLDRTEAFF. The rearrangement links TRBV7-9 to TRBJ1-1, with D maybe TRBD1 (5 bases). Germline-derived CDR1 and CDR2 are SEHNR and FQNEAQ (reference sequence). The CDR3 loop spans 12 amino acids. Trimming stripped 5 bases from V and 8 bases from J, with 12 bases between.

This clonotype has a count of ten or more. The genes are TRBV20-1 and TRBJ2-1; no clear D. CDR3 length: 10 amino acids. Deletions cut 2 bases from V and 7 bases from J, with 3 bases between. Germline V CDR1 and CDR2: DFQATT, SNEGSKA (reference sequence). The CDR3 bases are TGCAGTGCTAGACCGAATGAGCAGTTCTTC. This sequence encodes CSARPNEQFF.

This clonotype was recorded many times. The rearrangement links TRBV5-1 to TRBJ2-1, with 9 bases matching TRBD2. Germline values: CDR1 SGHRS, CDR2 YFSETQ. Trimming removed 0 bases from V and 8 bases from J; junction bases left unmatched: 9. The CDR3 totals 16 residues. The CDR3 here is CASSLDGTSIIYEQFF. CDR3 nucleotide sequence: TGCGCCAGCAGCTTGGACGGGACTAGCATTATATATGAGCAGTTCTTC.

The J gene is TRBJ2-1, the V gene TRBV29-1; 13 bases align to TRBD2. The V and J ends lost 8 bases and 8 bases, in that order; junction bases with no gene match: 6. The germline V gene encodes CDR1 SQVTM and CDR2 ANQGSEA. The CDR3 spans 13 residues. In DNA form, the CDR3 reads TGCAGCACTAGCGGGGGGGAAGGCGATGAGCAGTTCTTC. Translating it yields CSTSGGEGDEQFF.

This clonotype occurred a few times. This chain joins TRBV20-1 and TRBJ2-3; unclear D gene. The germline CDR1 and CDR2 sequences are DFQATT and SNEGSKA (reference sequence). The germline V and J ends were trimmed by 0 bases and 6 bases, with 7 bases remaining between them. The CDR3 covers 12 residues. The CDR3 here is CSARDNSDTQYF. CDR3 DNA: TGCAGTGCTAGAGATAACAGCGATACGCAGTATTTT.